Listed below are T cell receptor beta chains from one sample, sequenced in a study of blood T cell repertoires in COVID-19. Clones were sequenced by immunoSEQ multiplex PCR, and TCRdb holds only the in-frame ones, with some missing. The table records around 100,000 clones, 80% to 90% of them present only once. The sequencing sample was made of peripheral blood. These receptors were obtained from a man aged 35 to 55 with acute or convalescent COVID-19. Both conserved end residues are part of each CDR3. D genes are given only for firm matches. Size values are once, few and many counts, or a class for expanded clones, and some rows have none.

v_gene: TRBV18; j_gene: TRBJ1-6; len: 16; abundance: NA; d_gene: NA; CDR3aa: CASSLYPTDSNSPLHF; CDR3nt: TGTGCCAGCTCACTCTACCCGACAGACAGTAATTCACCCCTCCACTTT
v_gene: TRBV6-6; j_gene: TRBJ2-3; len: 13; abundance: NA; d_gene: NA; CDR3aa: CASSYIDFDTQYF; CDR3nt: TGTGCCAGCAGTTACATAGATTTCGATACGCAGTATTTT
v_gene: TRBV6-5; j_gene: TRBJ1-4; len: 14; abundance: NA; d_gene: NA; CDR3aa: CASSLRATNEKLFF; CDR3nt: TGTGCCAGCAGCCTCCGCGCAACTAATGAAAAACTGTTTTTT
v_gene: TRBV18; j_gene: TRBJ2-1; len: 14; abundance: once; d_gene: NA; CDR3aa: CASSQGGSYNEQFF; CDR3nt: TGTGCCAGCTCGCAGGGGGGCTCTTACAATGAGCAGTTCTTC
v_gene: TRBV4-2; j_gene: TRBJ2-6; len: 15; abundance: NA; d_gene: NA; CDR3aa: CASSPDSSGANVLTF; CDR3nt: TGTGCCAGCAGCCCGGACAGTTCTGGGGCCAACGTCCTGACTTTC
v_gene: TRBV4-1; j_gene: TRBJ2-1; len: 16; abundance: NA; d_gene: NA; CDR3aa: CASSQDRGGGYNEQFF; CDR3nt: TGCGCCAGCAGCCAAGATCGAGGGGGGGGCTACAATGAGCAGTTCTTC
v_gene: TRBV6-1; j_gene: TRBJ1-1; len: 15; abundance: NA; d_gene: NA; CDR3aa: CASSERQHMNTEAFF; CDR3nt: TGTGCCAGCAGTGAACGACAGCACATGAACACTGAAGCTTTCTTT
v_gene: TRBV5-1; j_gene: TRBJ2-2; len: 15; abundance: once; d_gene: TRBD2; CDR3aa: CASSPGGLMAGELFF; CDR3nt: TGCGCCAGCAGCCCGGGGGGGCTAATGGCCGGGGAGCTGTTTTTT
v_gene: TRBV3-1/TRBV3-2; j_gene: TRBJ2-7; len: 13; abundance: NA; d_gene: TRBD1; CDR3aa: CASSPGTGREQYF; CDR3nt: TGTGCCAGCAGCCCAGGGACAGGGCGCGAGCAGTACTTC
v_gene: TRBV11-2; j_gene: TRBJ2-5; len: 12; abundance: NA; d_gene: TRBD2; CDR3aa: CASSLESGGEYF; CDR3nt: TGTGCCAGCAGCTTAGAGAGCGGGGGCGAGTACTTC
v_gene: TRBV18; j_gene: TRBJ2-2; len: 16; abundance: NA; d_gene: NA; CDR3aa: CASSATHTSNTGELFF; CDR3nt: TGTGCCAGCTCGGCCACGCACACCTCGAACACCGGGGAGCTGTTTTTT
v_gene: TRBV5-8; j_gene: TRBJ2-3; len: 13; abundance: once; d_gene: NA; CDR3aa: CASSPAVTDTQYF; CDR3nt: TGTGCCAGCAGTCCCGCAGTCACAGATACGCAGTATTTT
v_gene: TRBV28; j_gene: TRBJ2-7; len: 12; abundance: NA; d_gene: NA; CDR3aa: CASSLTGFEQYF; CDR3nt: TGTGCCAGCAGTCTAACAGGGTTTGAGCAGTACTTC
v_gene: TRBV23-1; j_gene: TRBJ2-7; len: 14; abundance: NA; d_gene: NA; CDR3aa: CARLLRGLAYEQYF; CDR3nt: TGCGCCAGGCTTCTTCGGGGTTTGGCCTACGAGCAGTACTTC
v_gene: TRBV6-2/TRBV6-3; j_gene: TRBJ2-3; len: 15; abundance: once; d_gene: NA; CDR3aa: CASSYSGLVGNTQYF; CDR3nt: TGTGCCAGCAGTTACTCGGGGCTAGTCGGCAATACGCAGTATTTT
v_gene: TRBV4-2; j_gene: TRBJ2-4; len: 19; abundance: once; d_gene: TRBD2; CDR3aa: CASSPRLAGGYQPQNIQYF; CDR3nt: TGTGCCAGCAGCCCCCGACTAGCGGGGGGATACCAACCTCAAAACATTCAGTACTTC
v_gene: TRBV24-1; j_gene: TRBJ1-1; len: 13; abundance: NA; d_gene: NA; CDR3aa: CATRSGVNTEAFF; CDR3nt: TGTGCCACCAGATCAGGGGTGAACACTGAAGCTTTCTTT
v_gene: TRBV6-2/TRBV6-3; j_gene: TRBJ1-5; len: 14; abundance: NA; d_gene: NA; CDR3aa: CASSWTLSNQPQHF; CDR3nt: TGTGCCAGCAGTTGGACACTAAGCAATCAGCCCCAGCATTTT
v_gene: TRBV7-2; j_gene: TRBJ1-6; len: 16; abundance: once; d_gene: TRBD1; CDR3aa: CASSPTQGSYNSPLHF; CDR3nt: TGTGCCAGCAGCCCGACACAGGGGTCCTATAATTCACCCCTCCACTTT
v_gene: TRBV29-1; j_gene: TRBJ1-1; len: 11; abundance: NA; d_gene: TRBD1; CDR3aa: CSANRGREAFF; CDR3nt: TGCAGCGCAAACAGGGGGCGGGAAGCTTTCTTT
v_gene: TRBV5-1; j_gene: TRBJ2-5; len: 15; abundance: NA; d_gene: NA; CDR3aa: CASSPGWGDQETQYF; CDR3nt: TGCGCCAGCAGCCCCGGATGGGGGGACCAAGAGACCCAGTACTTC
v_gene: TRBV15; j_gene: TRBJ2-5; len: 16; abundance: once; d_gene: TRBD1; CDR3aa: CATSKGVRRGRETQYF; CDR3nt: TGTGCCACCAGCAAAGGGGTGCGCAGGGGGCGAGAGACCCAGTACTTC
v_gene: TRBV6-2/TRBV6-3; j_gene: TRBJ2-5; len: 16; abundance: NA; d_gene: TRBD2; CDR3aa: CASSYSKSGGQETQYF; CDR3nt: TGTGCCAGCAGTTACTCGAAAAGCGGGGGCCAAGAGACCCAGTACTTC
v_gene: TRBV19; j_gene: TRBJ2-1; len: 16; abundance: NA; d_gene: NA; CDR3aa: CASSIGGGDPLNEQFF; CDR3nt: TGTGCCAGTAGTATAGGAGGGGGGGACCCACTAAATGAGCAGTTCTTC
v_gene: TRBV10-3; j_gene: TRBJ1-5; len: 15; abundance: NA; d_gene: TRBD1; CDR3aa: CAISESGQGYQPQHF; CDR3nt: TGTGCCATCAGTGAGTCGGGACAGGGCTATCAGCCCCAGCATTTT
v_gene: TRBV5-1; j_gene: TRBJ2-5; len: 13; abundance: NA; d_gene: TRBD2; CDR3aa: CASSAGLEETQYF; CDR3nt: TGCGCCAGCAGCGCGGGACTAGAAGAGACCCAGTACTTC
v_gene: TRBV6-5; j_gene: TRBJ1-4; len: 14; abundance: NA; d_gene: NA; CDR3aa: CASSDPSTNEKLFF; CDR3nt: TGTGCCAGCTCAGATCCCTCTACTAATGAAAAACTGTTTTTT
v_gene: TRBV6-6; j_gene: TRBJ1-2; len: 16; abundance: few; d_gene: TRBD1; CDR3aa: CASISRPGGSGYGYTF; CDR3nt: TGTGCCAGCATCAGCCGACCAGGGGGCTCGGGCTATGGCTACACCTTC
v_gene: TRBV7-9; j_gene: TRBJ1-2; len: 12; abundance: NA; d_gene: NA; CDR3aa: CASSLGLYGYTF; CDR3nt: TGTGCCAGCAGCTTGGGACTCTATGGCTACACCTTC
v_gene: TRBV28; j_gene: TRBJ2-1; len: 14; abundance: NA; d_gene: NA; CDR3aa: CASSLIGRWNEQFF; CDR3nt: TGTGCCAGCAGTTTAATAGGGAGGTGGAATGAGCAGTTCTTC
v_gene: TRBV6-2/TRBV6-3; j_gene: TRBJ2-2; len: 18; abundance: NA; d_gene: TRBD1; CDR3aa: CASSTAHPGQGTAGELFF; CDR3nt: TGTGCCAGCAGCACCGCTCATCCGGGACAGGGAACGGCAGGGGAGCTGTTTTTT